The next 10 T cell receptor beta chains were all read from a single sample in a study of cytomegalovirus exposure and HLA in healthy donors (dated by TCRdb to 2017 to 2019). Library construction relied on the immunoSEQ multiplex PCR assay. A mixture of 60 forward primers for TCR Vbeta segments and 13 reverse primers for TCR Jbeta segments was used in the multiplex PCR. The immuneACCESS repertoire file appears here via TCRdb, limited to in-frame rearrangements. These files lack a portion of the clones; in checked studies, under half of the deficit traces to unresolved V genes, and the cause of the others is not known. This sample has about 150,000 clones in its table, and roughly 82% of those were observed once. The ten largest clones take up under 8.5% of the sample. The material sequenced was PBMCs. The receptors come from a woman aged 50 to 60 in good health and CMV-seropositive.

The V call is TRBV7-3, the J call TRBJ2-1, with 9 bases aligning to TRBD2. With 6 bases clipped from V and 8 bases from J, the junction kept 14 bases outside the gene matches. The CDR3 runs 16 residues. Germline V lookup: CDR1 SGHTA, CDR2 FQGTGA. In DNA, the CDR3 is TGTGCCAGCAGTCCCGGGTTGGCGGGGGGGCCCCATGAGCAGTTCTTC. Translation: CASSPGLAGGPHEQFF.

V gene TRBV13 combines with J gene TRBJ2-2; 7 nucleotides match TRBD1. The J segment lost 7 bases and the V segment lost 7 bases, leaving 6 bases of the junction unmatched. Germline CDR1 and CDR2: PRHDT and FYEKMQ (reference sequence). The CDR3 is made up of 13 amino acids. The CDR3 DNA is TGTGCCAGCAAGGACCAGGGGGTCGGGGAGCTGTTTTTT. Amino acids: CASKDQGVGELFF.

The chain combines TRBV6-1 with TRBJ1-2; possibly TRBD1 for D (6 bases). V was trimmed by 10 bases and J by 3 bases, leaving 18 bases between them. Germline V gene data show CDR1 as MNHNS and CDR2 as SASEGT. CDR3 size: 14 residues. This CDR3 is CATSAQGNDYGYTF. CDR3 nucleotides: TGTGCCACCTCCGCTCAGGGGAATGACTATGGCTACACCTTC.

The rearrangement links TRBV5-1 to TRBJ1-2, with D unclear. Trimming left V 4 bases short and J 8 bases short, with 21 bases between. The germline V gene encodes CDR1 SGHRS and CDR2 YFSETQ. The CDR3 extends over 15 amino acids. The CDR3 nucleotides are TGCGCCAGCAGCCCCAACTCGGGGTACGGTGCCGGCTACACCTTC. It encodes CASSPNSGYGAGYTF.

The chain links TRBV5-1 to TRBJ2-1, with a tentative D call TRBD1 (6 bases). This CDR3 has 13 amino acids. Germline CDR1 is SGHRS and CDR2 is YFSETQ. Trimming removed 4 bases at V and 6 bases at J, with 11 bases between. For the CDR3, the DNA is TGCGCCAGCAGCGAGACAGGATTCAATGAGCAGTTCTTC. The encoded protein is CASSETGFNEQFF.

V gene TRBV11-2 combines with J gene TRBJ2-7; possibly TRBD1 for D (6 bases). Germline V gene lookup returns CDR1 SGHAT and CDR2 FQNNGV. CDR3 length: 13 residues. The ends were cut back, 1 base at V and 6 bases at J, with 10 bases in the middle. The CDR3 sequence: CASSLGSGAEQYF. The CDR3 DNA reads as TGTGCCAGCAGCTTAGGTTCAGGGGCCGAGCAGTACTTC. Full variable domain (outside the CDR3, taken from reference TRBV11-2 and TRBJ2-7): EAGVAQSPRYKIIEKRQSVAFWCNPISGHATLYWYQQILGQGPKLLIQFQNNGVVDDSQLPKDRFSAERLKGVDSTLKIQPAKLEDSAVYLCASSLGSGAEQYFGPGTRLTVT.

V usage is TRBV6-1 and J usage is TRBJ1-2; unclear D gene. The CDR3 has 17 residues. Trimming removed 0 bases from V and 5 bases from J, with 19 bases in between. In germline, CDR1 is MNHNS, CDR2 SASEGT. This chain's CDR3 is CASSEASGADPGYGYTF. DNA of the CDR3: TGTGCCAGCAGTGAAGCTAGCGGAGCGGACCCGGGGTATGGCTACACCTTC.

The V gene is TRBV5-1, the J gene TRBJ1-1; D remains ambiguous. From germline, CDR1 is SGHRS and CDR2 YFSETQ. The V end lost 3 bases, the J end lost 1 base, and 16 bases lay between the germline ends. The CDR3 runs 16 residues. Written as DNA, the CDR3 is TGCGCCAGCAGCTCCTCCCCCGCTGGAGGGAACACTGAAGCTTTCTTT. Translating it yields CASSSSPAGGNTEAFF.

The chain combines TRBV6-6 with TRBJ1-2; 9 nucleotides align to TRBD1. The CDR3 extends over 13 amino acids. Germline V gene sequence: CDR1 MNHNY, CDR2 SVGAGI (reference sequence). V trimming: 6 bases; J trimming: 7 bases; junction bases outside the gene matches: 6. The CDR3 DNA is TGTGCCAGCAGCGCCGGGACAGGGTTTGGCTACACCTTC. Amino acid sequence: CASSAGTGFGYTF.

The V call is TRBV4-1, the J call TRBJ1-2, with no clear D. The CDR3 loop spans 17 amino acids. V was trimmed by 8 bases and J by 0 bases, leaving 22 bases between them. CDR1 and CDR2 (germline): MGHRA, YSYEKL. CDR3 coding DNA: TGCGCCAGCTCAACGTCCTCCTCCGGTACAGCTAACTATGGCTACACCTTC. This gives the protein CASSTSSSGTANYGYTF.